The 10 T cell receptor beta chains reported below all come from one sample, sequenced in a study of radiotherapy plus CTLA-4 blockade in lung cancer. Clones were read by immunoSEQ multiplex PCR, and TCRdb kept only the in-frame ones, dropping some. The repertoire has about 73,000 clones, around 86% of them found once; the top ten carry around 40%. The sample consisted of peripheral blood, taken from a patient treated with radiotherapy plus ipilimumab. These TCRs come from a human donor with non-small cell lung cancer that progressed on radiotherapy plus ipilimumab.

J is TRBJ2-5 and V is TRBV10-3, with D possibly being TRBD1 (5 bases). V was trimmed by 8 bases and J by 2 bases, leaving 15 bases between them. The CDR3 consists of 14 residues. The germline V gene encodes CDR1 ENHRY and CDR2 SYGVKD. CDR3 DNA sequence: TGTGCCATCGCCGGTGGGGCAGCTCAAGAGACCCAGTACTTC. Its translation is CAIAGGAAQETQYF.

CDR3: CASSERDVNEKLFF. The CDR3 DNA sequence: TGCGCCAGCAGCGAACGGGACGTAAATGAAAAACTGTTTTTT. This chain uses TRBV5-1 with TRBJ1-4; perhaps TRBD1 as D (5 bases). Trimming took 4 bases from V and 5 from J, leaving 12 bases between them. This CDR3 has 14 amino acids. Germline CDR1 is SGHRS and CDR2 is YFSETQ.

The V call is TRBV27, the J call TRBJ2-1; 13 bases align to TRBD2. Germline V gene lookup returns CDR1 MNHEY and CDR2 SMNVEV (reference sequence). This CDR3 has 15 amino acids. V dropped 5 bases and J dropped 6; count of bases not matched to a gene: 4. Here the CDR3 DNA reads TGTGCCAGCAGTCAGGGGACTAGCGGGGTCAATGAGCAGTTCTTC. This sequence encodes CASSQGTSGVNEQFF.

The chain employs TRBV11-3 and TRBJ2-3, with D possibly TRBD2 on 6 matching bases. The CDR3 length is 16 residues. V lost 5 bases to trimming and J lost 7 bases, with 22 bases between them. CDR1 SGHNT and CDR2 YENEEA come from the germline V gene. The CDR3 reads CASSPDRSGTRYTQYF. As DNA, the CDR3 is TGTGCCAGCAGCCCTGACCGGTCCGGGACTCGTTATACGCAGTATTTT.

The rearrangement links TRBV29-1 to TRBJ2-7, with TRBD1 matching over 12 bases. CDR1 SQVTM and CDR2 ANQGSEA come from the germline V gene. V was clipped by 7 bases and J by 4 bases; unmatched bases: 8. The CDR3 contains 14 residues. CDR3 residues: CSASGQGARYEQYF. The CDR3 DNA reads as TGCAGCGCCTCGGGACAGGGGGCGCGGTACGAGCAGTACTTC.

This clone was observed a few times. J is TRBJ2-7 and V is TRBV28; 9 bases fit TRBD1. The V segment lost 1 base and the J segment 6 bases; nucleotides outside the gene matches: 7. Germline V gene data show CDR1 as MDHEN and CDR2 as SYDVKM. The CDR3 has 15 amino acids. The CDR3: CASSLSTQGAREQYV. In nucleotides, the CDR3 is TGTGCCAGCAGTTTATCGACACAGGGGGCTCGCGAGCAGTACGTC.

This chain uses TRBV10-1 with TRBJ2-2, with unresolved D. The CDR3 consists of 14 residues. V lost 5 bases to trimming and J lost 1 base, with 8 bases between them. Germline loops: CDR1 WNHNN, CDR2 SYGVQD (reference sequence). The CDR3 loop reads CASSTTWNTGELFF. The DNA for the CDR3 is TGCGCCAGCAGTACAACTTGGAACACCGGGGAGCTGTTTTTT.

V and J are TRBV5-1 and TRBJ2-5, with TRBD2 identical over 16 bases. The germline CDR1 and CDR2 sequences are SGHRS and YFSETQ. The CDR3 is 18 amino acids. The trim removed 3 bases at V and 5 bases at J, leaving 10 bases unmatched. CDR3 protein: CASSSGLAGGPEGETQYF. Written as DNA, the CDR3 is TGCGCCAGCAGCTCGGGACTAGCGGGAGGGCCGGAGGGTGAGACCCAGTACTTC.

The V and J genes are TRBV5-4 and TRBJ2-3; no reliable D call. CDR1 and CDR2 from the germline V gene are SGHNT and YYREEE (reference sequence). Deletions cut 4 bases from V and 5 bases from J, with 11 bases between. This CDR3 comprises 13 residues. CDR3 DNA: TGTGCCAGCAGCCTCCGGAGCGAAGATACGCAGTATTTT. Translated: CASSLRSEDTQYF.

The rearrangement joins TRBV29-1 to TRBJ2-1, with TRBD2 identical over 10 bases. From germline, CDR1 is SQVTM and CDR2 ANQGSEA. J lost 9 bases, V lost 3 bases, and 5 bases had no gene match. CDR3 length: 13 amino acids. This CDR3 reads CSVDVIAGGEQFF. CDR3 bases: TGCAGCGTTGATGTTATAGCGGGGGGTGAGCAGTTCTTC.